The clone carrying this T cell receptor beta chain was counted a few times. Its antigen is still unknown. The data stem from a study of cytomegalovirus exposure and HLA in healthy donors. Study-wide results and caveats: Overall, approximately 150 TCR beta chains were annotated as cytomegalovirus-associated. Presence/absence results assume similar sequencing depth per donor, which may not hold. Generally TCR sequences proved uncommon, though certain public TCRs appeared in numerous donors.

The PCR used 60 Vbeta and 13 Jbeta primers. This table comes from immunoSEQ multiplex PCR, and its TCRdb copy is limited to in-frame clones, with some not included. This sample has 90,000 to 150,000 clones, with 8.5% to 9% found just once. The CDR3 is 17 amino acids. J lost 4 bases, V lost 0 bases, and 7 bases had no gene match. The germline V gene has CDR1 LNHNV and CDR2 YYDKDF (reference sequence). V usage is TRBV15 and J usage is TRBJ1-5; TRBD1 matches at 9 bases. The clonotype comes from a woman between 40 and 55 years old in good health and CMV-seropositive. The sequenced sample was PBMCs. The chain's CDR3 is CATSRDITGGLNQPQHF. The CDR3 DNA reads TGTGCCACCAGCAGAGATATAACAGGGGGCTTGAATCAGCCCCAGCATTTT.